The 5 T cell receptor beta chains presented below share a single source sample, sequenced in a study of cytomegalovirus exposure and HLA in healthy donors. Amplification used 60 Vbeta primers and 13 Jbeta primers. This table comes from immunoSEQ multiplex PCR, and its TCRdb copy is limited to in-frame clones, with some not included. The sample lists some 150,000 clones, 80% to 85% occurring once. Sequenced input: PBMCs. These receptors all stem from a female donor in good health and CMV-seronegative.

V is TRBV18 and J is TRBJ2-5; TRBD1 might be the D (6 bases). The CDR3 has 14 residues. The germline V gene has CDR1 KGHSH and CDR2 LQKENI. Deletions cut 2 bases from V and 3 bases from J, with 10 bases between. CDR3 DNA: TGTGCCAGCTCACCAGGGACACCAAAAGAGACCCAGTACTTC. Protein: CASSPGTPKETQYF. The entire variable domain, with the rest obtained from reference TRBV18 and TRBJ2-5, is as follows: NAGVMQNPRHLVRRRGQEARLRCSPMKGHSHVYWYRQLPEEGLKFMVYLQKENIIDESGMPKERFSAEFPKEGPSILRIQQVVRGDSAAYFCASSPGTPKETQYFGPGTRLLVL.

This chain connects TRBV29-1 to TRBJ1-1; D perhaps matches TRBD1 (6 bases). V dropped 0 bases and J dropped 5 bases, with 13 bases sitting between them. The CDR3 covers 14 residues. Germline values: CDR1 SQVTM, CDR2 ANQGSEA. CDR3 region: CSVEDRGANTEAFF. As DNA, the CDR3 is TGCAGCGTTGAAGACCGGGGGGCGAATACTGAAGCTTTCTTT. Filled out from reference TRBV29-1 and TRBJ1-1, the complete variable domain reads SAVISQKPSRDICQRGTSLTIQCQVDSQVTMMFWYRQQPGQSLTLIATANQGSEATYESGFVIDKFPISRPNLTFSTLTVSNMSPEDSSIYLCSVEDRGANTEAFFGQGTRLTVV.

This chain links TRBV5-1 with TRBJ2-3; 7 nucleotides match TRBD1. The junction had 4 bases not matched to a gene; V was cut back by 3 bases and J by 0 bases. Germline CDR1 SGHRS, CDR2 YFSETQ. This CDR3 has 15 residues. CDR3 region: CASSSGQPSTDTQYF. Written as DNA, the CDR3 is TGCGCCAGCAGCTCGGGACAGCCTAGCACAGATACGCAGTATTTT. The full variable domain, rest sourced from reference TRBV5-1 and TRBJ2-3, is KAGVTQTPRYLIKTRGQQVTLSCSPISGHRSVSWYQQTPGQGLQFLFEYFSETQRNKGNFPGRFSGRQFSNSRSEMNVSTLELGDSALYLCASSSGQPSTDTQYFGPGTRLTVL.

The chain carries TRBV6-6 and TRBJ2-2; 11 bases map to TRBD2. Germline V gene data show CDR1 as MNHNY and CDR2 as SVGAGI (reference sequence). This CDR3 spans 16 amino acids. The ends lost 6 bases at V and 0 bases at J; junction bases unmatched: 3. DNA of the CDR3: TGTGCCAGCAGGACTAGCGGGACTCCGAACACCGGGGAGCTGTTTTTT. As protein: CASRTSGTPNTGELFF.

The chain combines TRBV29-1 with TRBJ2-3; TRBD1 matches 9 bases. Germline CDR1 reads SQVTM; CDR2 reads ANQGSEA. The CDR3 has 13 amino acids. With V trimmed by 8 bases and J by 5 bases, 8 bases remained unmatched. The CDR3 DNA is TGCAGCCTTACCGGGACAGGGTTAGATACGCAGTATTTT. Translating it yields CSLTGTGLDTQYF.